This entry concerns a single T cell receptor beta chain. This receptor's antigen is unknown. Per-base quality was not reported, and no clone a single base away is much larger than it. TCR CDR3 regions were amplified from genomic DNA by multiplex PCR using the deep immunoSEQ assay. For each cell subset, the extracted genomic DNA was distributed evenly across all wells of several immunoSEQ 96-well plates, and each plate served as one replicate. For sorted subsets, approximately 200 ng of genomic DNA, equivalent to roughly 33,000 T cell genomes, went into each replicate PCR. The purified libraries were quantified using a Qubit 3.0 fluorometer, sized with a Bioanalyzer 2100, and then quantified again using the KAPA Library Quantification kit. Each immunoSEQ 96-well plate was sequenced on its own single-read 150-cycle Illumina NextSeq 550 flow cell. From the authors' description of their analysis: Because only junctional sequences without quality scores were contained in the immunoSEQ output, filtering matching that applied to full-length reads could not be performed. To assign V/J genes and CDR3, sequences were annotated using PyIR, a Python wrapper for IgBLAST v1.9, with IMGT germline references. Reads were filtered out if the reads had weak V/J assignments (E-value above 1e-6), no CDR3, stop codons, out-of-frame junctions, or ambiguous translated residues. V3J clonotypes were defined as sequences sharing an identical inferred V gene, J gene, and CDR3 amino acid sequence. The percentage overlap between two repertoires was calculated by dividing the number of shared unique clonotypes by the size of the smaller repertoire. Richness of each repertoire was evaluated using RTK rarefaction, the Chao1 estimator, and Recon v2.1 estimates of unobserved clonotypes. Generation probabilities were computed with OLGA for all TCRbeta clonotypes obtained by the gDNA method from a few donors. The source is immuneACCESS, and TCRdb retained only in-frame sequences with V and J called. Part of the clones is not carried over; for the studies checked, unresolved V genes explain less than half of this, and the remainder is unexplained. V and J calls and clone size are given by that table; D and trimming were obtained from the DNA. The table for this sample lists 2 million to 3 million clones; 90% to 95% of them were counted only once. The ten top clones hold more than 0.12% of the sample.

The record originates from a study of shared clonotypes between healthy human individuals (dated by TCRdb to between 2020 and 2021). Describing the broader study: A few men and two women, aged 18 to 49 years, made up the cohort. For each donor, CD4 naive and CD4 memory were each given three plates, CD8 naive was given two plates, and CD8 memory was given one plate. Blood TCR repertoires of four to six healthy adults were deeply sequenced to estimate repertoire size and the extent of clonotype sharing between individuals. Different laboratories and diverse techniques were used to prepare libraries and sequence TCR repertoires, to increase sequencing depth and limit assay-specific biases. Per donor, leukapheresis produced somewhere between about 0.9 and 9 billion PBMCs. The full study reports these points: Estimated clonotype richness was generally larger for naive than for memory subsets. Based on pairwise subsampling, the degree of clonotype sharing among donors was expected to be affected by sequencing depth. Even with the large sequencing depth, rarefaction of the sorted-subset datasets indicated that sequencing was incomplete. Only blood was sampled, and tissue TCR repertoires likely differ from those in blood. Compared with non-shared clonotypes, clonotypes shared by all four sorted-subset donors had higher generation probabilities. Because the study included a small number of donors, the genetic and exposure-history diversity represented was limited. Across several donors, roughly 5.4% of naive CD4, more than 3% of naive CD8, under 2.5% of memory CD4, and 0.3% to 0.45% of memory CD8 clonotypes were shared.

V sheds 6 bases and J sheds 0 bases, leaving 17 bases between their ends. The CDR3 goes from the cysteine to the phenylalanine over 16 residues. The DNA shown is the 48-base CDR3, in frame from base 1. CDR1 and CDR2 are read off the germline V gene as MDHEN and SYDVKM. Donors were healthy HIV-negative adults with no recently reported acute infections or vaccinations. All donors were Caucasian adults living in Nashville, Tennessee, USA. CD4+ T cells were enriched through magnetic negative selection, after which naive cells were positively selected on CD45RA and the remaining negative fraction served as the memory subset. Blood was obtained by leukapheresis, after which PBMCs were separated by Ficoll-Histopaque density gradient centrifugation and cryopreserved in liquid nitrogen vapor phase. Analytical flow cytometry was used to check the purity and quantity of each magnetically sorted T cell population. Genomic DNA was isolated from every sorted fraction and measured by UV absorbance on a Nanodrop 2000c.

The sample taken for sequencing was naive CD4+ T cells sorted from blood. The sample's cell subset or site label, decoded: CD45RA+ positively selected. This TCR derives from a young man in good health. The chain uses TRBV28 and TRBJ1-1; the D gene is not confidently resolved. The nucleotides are TGTGCCAGCAGCCCTTTGGGCGGGCCCATGAACACTGAAGCTTTCTTT. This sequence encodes CASSPLGGPMNTEAFF. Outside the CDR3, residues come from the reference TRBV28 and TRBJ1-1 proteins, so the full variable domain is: DVKVTQSSRYLVKRTGEKVFLECVQDMDHENMFWYRQDPGLGLRLIYFSYDVKMKEKGDIPEGYSVSREKKERFSLILESASTNQTSMYLCASSPLGGPMNTEAFFGQGTRLTVV.